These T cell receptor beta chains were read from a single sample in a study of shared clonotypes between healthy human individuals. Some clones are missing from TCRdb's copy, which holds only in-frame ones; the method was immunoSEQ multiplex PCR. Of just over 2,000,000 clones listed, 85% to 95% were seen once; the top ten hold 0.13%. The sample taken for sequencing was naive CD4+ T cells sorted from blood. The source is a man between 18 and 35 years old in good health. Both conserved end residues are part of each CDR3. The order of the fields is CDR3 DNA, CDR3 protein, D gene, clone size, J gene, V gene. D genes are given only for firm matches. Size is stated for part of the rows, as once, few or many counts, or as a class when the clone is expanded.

TGTGCAGGGGGCGCGGGAGGGCCAGAGACCCAGTACTTC CAGGAGGPETQYF TRBD2 NA TRBJ2-5 TRBV10-3
TGTGCCAGCAGCCAAACCAACGAGCAGTACTTC CASSQTNEQYF NA NA TRBJ2-7 TRBV14
TGCAGCGTTGCGGGGGGGGTTGACACCATATATTTT CSVAGGVDTIYF NA NA TRBJ1-3 TRBV29-1
TGTGCCAGCAGCTTAGGTGTACAGGGGCTCAATTCACCCCTCCACTTT CASSLGVQGLNSPLHF TRBD1 NA TRBJ1-6 TRBV7-6
TGTGCCAGTAGTATCGGGGAAACCGGGGAGCTGTTTTTT CASSIGETGELFF NA NA TRBJ2-2 TRBV19
TGTGCCAGCTCACCAGTGAAAGGCGGCTCCTATAATTCACCCCTCCACTTT CASSPVKGGSYNSPLHF NA NA TRBJ1-6 TRBV18
TGCGCCAGCAGCTTGGGGGCAGGGACGAACACTGAAGCTTTCTTT CASSLGAGTNTEAFF NA NA TRBJ1-1 TRBV5-1
TGTGCCAGCAAAACCGGACAGGGGAGGGGAGAGACCCAGTACTTC CASKTGQGRGETQYF TRBD1 NA TRBJ2-5 TRBV28
TGCGCCAGCAGCTTGGTGGGGGAATCAGGCACTGAAGCTTTCTTT CASSLVGESGTEAFF NA NA TRBJ1-1 TRBV5-1
TGTGCTAGTGGTTTGGGACAGTACAATCAGCCCCAGCATTTT CASGLGQYNQPQHF NA NA TRBJ1-5 TRBV12-5
TGTGCCAGCACCCCACGTGTCCAGCAGTACTTC CASTPRVQQYF NA NA TRBJ2-7 TRBV7-9
TGTGCCAGCAGCTTCTCCCTTGGGGCCAACGTCCTGACTTTC CASSFSLGANVLTF NA NA TRBJ2-6 TRBV5-4
TGTGCCAGCAGTGTCCTGGGACAGGACTACGAGCAGTACTTC CASSVLGQDYEQYF TRBD1 NA TRBJ2-7 TRBV2
TGTGCCAGCAGCTTGCCCCGGGACAGCCTCATTCTGGGGGCCAACGTCCTGACTTTC CASSLPRDSLILGANVLTF TRBD1 NA TRBJ2-6 TRBV5-6
TGTGCCAGCGGGGTGGGGGATCATGAAAAACTGTTTTTT CASGVGDHEKLFF NA NA TRBJ1-4 TRBV28
TGTGCCAGCAGCCCCGTTTTAGTAATACCCACAGATACGCAGTATTTT CASSPVLVIPTDTQYF NA NA TRBJ2-3 TRBV11-2
TGTGCCAGCAGTATATCCGGGGCCGGAAACACCATATATTTT CASSISGAGNTIYF NA NA TRBJ1-3 TRBV6-6
TGTGCCAGCAGCGTAGGTCTCGGCAATCAGCCCCAGCATTTT CASSVGLGNQPQHF NA NA TRBJ1-5 TRBV9
TGTGCCAGCAGTAGGGGGCTAAGTACCGAGCAGTACTTC CASSRGLSTEQYF TRBD1 NA TRBJ2-7 TRBV6-5
TGTGCCAGCAGTTTGCGCGATGGGCCCCAGCATTTT CASSLRDGPQHF NA few TRBJ1-5 TRBV27
TGTGCCTACAGACAGGACTACGAGCAGTACTTC CAYRQDYEQYF NA NA TRBJ2-7 TRBV30
TGTGCCAGCAGCAAAGCGCTTTCTAGCGGGGGGGCCTTGGTTAATGAGCAGTTCTTC CASSKALSSGGALVNEQFF NA NA TRBJ2-1 TRBV21-1
TGTGCCAGCTCACCACAAGTGGAGTATAATTCACCCCTCCACTTT CASSPQVEYNSPLHF NA once TRBJ1-6 TRBV18
TGTGCCAGCAGTAGGGGGGGAAATCCTCGACCAGAAGCTTTCTTT CASSRGGNPRPEAFF NA NA TRBJ1-1 TRBV11-2
TGCGCCAGCAGCTCGGGACAGAGGGAGACCCAGTACTTC CASSSGQRETQYF TRBD1 NA TRBJ2-5 TRBV5-1
TGTGCCAGCAGCTCTTTCTCGTCTCAGCAGTTCTTC CASSSFSSQQFF NA NA TRBJ2-1 TRBV7-2
TGCGCCAGCAGCCTTCCCCCACATTATGGCTACACCTTC CASSLPPHYGYTF NA NA TRBJ1-2 TRBV5-1
TGCGCCAGCAGCCAAGATGGGACGAAGAATTCACCCCTCCACTTT CASSQDGTKNSPLHF NA NA TRBJ1-6 TRBV4-3
TGTGCCAGCAGCTTGACAGGGGGCAGAGTTGGCACTGAAGCTCTCTTT CASSLTGGRVGTEALF TRBD1 NA TRBJ1-1 TRBV7-2
TGTGCCACCACCAGGGACAGGGACACCGGGGAGCTGTTTTTT CATTRDRDTGELFF TRBD1 NA TRBJ2-2 TRBV10-3
TGTGCCATCAGTGAGGGAGGGCTTGCCTCTGGAAACACCATATATTTT CAISEGGLASGNTIYF NA once TRBJ1-3 TRBV10-3
TGTGCCAGCACGCGTGACCCTTCGGATAATTCACCCCTCCACTTT CASTRDPSDNSPLHF NA once TRBJ1-6 TRBV5-6
TGTGCCAGCAGCTCATCCGAAGCGGGAGGGCCCTACGAGCAGTACTTC CASSSSEAGGPYEQYF TRBD2 few TRBJ2-7 TRBV11-3
TGTGCCAGCAGCGGAGGGCCAGGGGATCGCTATGGCTACACCTTC CASSGGPGDRYGYTF NA NA TRBJ1-2 TRBV9
TGTGCCAGCAGCCTAGGACTAGCAAGGGAGCAGTACTTC CASSLGLAREQYF TRBD2 NA TRBJ2-7 TRBV7-9
TGTGCCACTTGCGACAGATTTAATGAAAAACTGTTTTTT CATCDRFNEKLFF NA NA TRBJ1-4 TRBV19
TGTGCCAGCTCACTGTCAGGGCTCGCTGGAAACACCATATATTTT CASSLSGLAGNTIYF NA once TRBJ1-3 TRBV18